This paragraph covers one T cell receptor beta chain sequence. This sample was taken from a study of blood T cell repertoires in COVID-19. About the study: The origin of the acute and convalescent COVID-19 samples was the United States, Italy and Spain. PBMCs, B-cell-depleted T cells, or T cells provided the cDNA or gDNA that made up the material.

The CDR3 has 13 amino acids. Germline V gene sequence: CDR1 SGHKS, CDR2 YYEKEE (reference sequence). Trimming took 4 bases from V and 5 from J; bases not matched to a gene: 3. Original methodology: Counts of nucleated cells, estimated from reference gene primer amplification, were obtained. Sequenced by immunoSEQ multiplex PCR; TCRdb stores in-frame clones only, minus some. For V, J and clone size, that table is used; D and trimming come from the DNA. The sample includes about 180,000 clones, about 91% of them seen just once. Sequencing was performed on peripheral blood. This chain connects TRBV5-5 to TRBJ1-5, with TRBD1 matching over 7 bases. This TCR derives from a woman aged 25 to 39 with acute or convalescent COVID-19. This chain's CDR3 is CASSIDRDQPQHF. The CDR3, as DNA: TGTGCCAGCAGCATCGACAGGGATCAGCCCCAGCATTTT.